The following is a T cell receptor beta chain sequence with its context. Its target is not known. The protocol was immunoSEQ multiplex PCR, while the TCRdb copy is restricted to in-frame clones and leaves out a portion. The table shows 1.6 million or so clones, with over 95% occurring only once. The data originate from a study of shared clonotypes between healthy human individuals. Study-wide points: The study generally estimated greater richness for naive than memory subsets.

V lost 2 bases and J lost 4, with 11 bases in between. CDR1 is KGHSH and CDR2 is LQKENI in the germline V gene. This CDR3 region has 14 residues. The genes are TRBV18 and TRBJ1-1; D not resolved. Sequenced input: naive CD4+ T cells sorted from blood. Documented subset: CD45RA+ positively selected. The clonotype comes from a man aged 25 to 40 in good health. The DNA for the CDR3 is TGTGCCAGCTCACCAATGGCAACCAGCACTGAAGCTTTCTTT. This gives the protein CASSPMATSTEAFF.